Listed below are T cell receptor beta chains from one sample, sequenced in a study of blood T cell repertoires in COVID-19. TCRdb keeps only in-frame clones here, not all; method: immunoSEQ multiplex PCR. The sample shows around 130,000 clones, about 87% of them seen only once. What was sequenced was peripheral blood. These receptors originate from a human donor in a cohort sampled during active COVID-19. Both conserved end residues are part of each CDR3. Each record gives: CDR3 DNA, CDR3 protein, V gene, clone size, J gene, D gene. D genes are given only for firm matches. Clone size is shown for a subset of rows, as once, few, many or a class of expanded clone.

CDR3 DNA: TGTGCCATCAGGGGACAGGGGAACAGGAATGAGCAGTTCTTC
CDR3 protein: CAIRGQGNRNEQFF
V gene: TRBV10-3
clone size: few
J gene: TRBJ2-1
D gene: TRBD1

CDR3 DNA: TGTGCCAGCAGCTTGCCCCACACAGGGAAGGGCGATGCTTTCTTT
CDR3 protein: CASSLPHTGKGDAFF
V gene: TRBV5-4
clone size: -
J gene: TRBJ1-1
D gene: -

CDR3 DNA: TGCGCCAGCAGCCAGGGGGGGCTTAGAGCCGGGGAGCTGTTTTTT
CDR3 protein: CASSQGGLRAGELFF
V gene: TRBV4-1
clone size: -
J gene: TRBJ2-2
D gene: -

CDR3 DNA: TGTGCCACCAGTGCCCTTTCCGGGGGAGGCTACACCTTC
CDR3 protein: CATSALSGGGYTF
V gene: TRBV24-1
clone size: -
J gene: TRBJ1-2
D gene: -

CDR3 DNA: TGTGCCAGCAGTTTGGGGACTAGCGGGGCTAATGAGCAGTTCTTC
CDR3 protein: CASSLGTSGANEQFF
V gene: TRBV6-5
clone size: -
J gene: TRBJ2-1
D gene: TRBD2

CDR3 DNA: TGTGCCAGCAGTTACGCAGGAGCGGGAAATGAGCAGTTCTTC
CDR3 protein: CASSYAGAGNEQFF
V gene: TRBV6-2/TRBV6-3
clone size: -
J gene: TRBJ2-1
D gene: TRBD2

CDR3 DNA: TGTGCCAGCAGCTTAGCGCGGGGTAGCGGGGCCCCCCGCGAGCAGTACTTC
CDR3 protein: CASSLARGSGAPREQYF
V gene: TRBV11-1
clone size: -
J gene: TRBJ2-7
D gene: TRBD2

CDR3 DNA: TGTGCCAGCAGCTTAGGAACAGGGAGCCCCTACGAGCAGTACTTC
CDR3 protein: CASSLGTGSPYEQYF
V gene: TRBV11-3
clone size: once
J gene: TRBJ2-7
D gene: -

CDR3 DNA: TGCGCCAGCAGCTTGGAGGCGGGTGGACGCCAGTTCTTC
CDR3 protein: CASSLEAGGRQFF
V gene: TRBV5-1
clone size: -
J gene: TRBJ2-1
D gene: -

CDR3 DNA: TGTGCCTGGAGTGACGAGGGAAACACCATATATTTT
CDR3 protein: CAWSDEGNTIYF
V gene: TRBV30
clone size: -
J gene: TRBJ1-3
D gene: -

CDR3 DNA: TGTGCCAGCAGGGCACAGGGGCTCTCTGGAAACACCATATATTTT
CDR3 protein: CASRAQGLSGNTIYF
V gene: TRBV6-5
clone size: -
J gene: TRBJ1-3
D gene: TRBD1

CDR3 DNA: TGTGCCAGCAGTTTACTCGACATTACCTACAATGAGCAGTTCTTC
CDR3 protein: CASSLLDITYNEQFF
V gene: TRBV28
clone size: once
J gene: TRBJ2-1
D gene: -

CDR3 DNA: TGCGCCAGCAGCTCGGGACAGGGTTCAGGCTACACCTTC
CDR3 protein: CASSSGQGSGYTF
V gene: TRBV5-1
clone size: -
J gene: TRBJ1-2
D gene: TRBD1

CDR3 DNA: TGCAGTGCCGCACGGTTTGGCTACACCTTC
CDR3 protein: CSAARFGYTF
V gene: TRBV20-1
clone size: once
J gene: TRBJ1-2
D gene: -

CDR3 DNA: TGTGCCAGCAGCCCCGGGACAGGGTTGTACGAGCAGTACTTC
CDR3 protein: CASSPGTGLYEQYF
V gene: TRBV3-1/TRBV3-2
clone size: -
J gene: TRBJ2-7
D gene: TRBD1

CDR3 DNA: TGTGCCAGCAGCCCCCGACTCTCTCGGGATTCACCCCTCCACTTT
CDR3 protein: CASSPRLSRDSPLHF
V gene: TRBV7-9
clone size: -
J gene: TRBJ1-6
D gene: -

CDR3 DNA: TGTGCCAGCAGCCCCCGTGGGACAGTCGGCGTTTCCTACAATGAGCAGTTCTTC
CDR3 protein: CASSPRGTVGVSYNEQFF
V gene: TRBV9
clone size: -
J gene: TRBJ2-1
D gene: TRBD1

CDR3 DNA: TGTGCCAGCAGCCCGGAGACCCTTTACAATGAGCAGTTCTTC
CDR3 protein: CASSPETLYNEQFF
V gene: TRBV7-9
clone size: -
J gene: TRBJ2-1
D gene: -

CDR3 DNA: TGTGCCAGCAGCTTAACCGGGGCAACTAATGAAAAACTGTTTTTT
CDR3 protein: CASSLTGATNEKLFF
V gene: TRBV7-3
clone size: -
J gene: TRBJ1-4
D gene: -

CDR3 DNA: TGCAGCGTCGCTAACCCCCGGGATACTCCACGGGACAATGAGCAGTTCTTC
CDR3 protein: CSVANPRDTPRDNEQFF
V gene: TRBV29-1
clone size: -
J gene: TRBJ2-1
D gene: -

CDR3 DNA: TGTGCCAGCAGTGAGGGGCTAATCACAGATACGCAGTATTTT
CDR3 protein: CASSEGLITDTQYF
V gene: TRBV25-1
clone size: few
J gene: TRBJ2-3
D gene: -

CDR3 DNA: TGTGCCAGCAGTAATGGACAGGGGGCCTCCGGCTGGACTGAAGCTTTCTTT
CDR3 protein: CASSNGQGASGWTEAFF
V gene: TRBV2
clone size: -
J gene: TRBJ1-1
D gene: TRBD1

CDR3 DNA: TGTGCCAGCAGCCCCGACAGGGCTGCGGCCAACGTCCTGACTTTC
CDR3 protein: CASSPDRAAANVLTF
V gene: TRBV6-5
clone size: -
J gene: TRBJ2-6
D gene: TRBD1

CDR3 DNA: TGTGCCAGCAGCTTAGCTATGTGGGGCGATGAGCAGTTCTTC
CDR3 protein: CASSLAMWGDEQFF
V gene: TRBV11-2
clone size: -
J gene: TRBJ2-1
D gene: -

CDR3 DNA: TGTGCCAGCAGTGTAAGAATCCAGACAGGGAACACCGGGGAGCTGTTTTTT
CDR3 protein: CASSVRIQTGNTGELFF
V gene: TRBV6-1
clone size: -
J gene: TRBJ2-2
D gene: -

CDR3 DNA: TGTGCCAGCAGCCAAGCGTGGGCTAGCGGGGAGGGGGAGCAGTACTTC
CDR3 protein: CASSQAWASGEGEQYF
V gene: TRBV4-2
clone size: -
J gene: TRBJ2-7
D gene: TRBD2

CDR3 DNA: TGCGCCAGCAGTTCAGGGTTGGAGCAGTACTTC
CDR3 protein: CASSSGLEQYF
V gene: TRBV5-1
clone size: -
J gene: TRBJ2-7
D gene: -

CDR3 DNA: TGTGCCAGCAGCCCCACGACTAGAAGGCTGGCCGGGGAGCTGTTTTTT
CDR3 protein: CASSPTTRRLAGELFF
V gene: TRBV6-2/TRBV6-3
clone size: -
J gene: TRBJ2-2
D gene: -

CDR3 DNA: TGCGCCAGCAGCCGTGGAAGGGGGACCGATAATTCACCCCTCCACTTT
CDR3 protein: CASSRGRGTDNSPLHF
V gene: TRBV4-1
clone size: few
J gene: TRBJ1-6
D gene: -

CDR3 DNA: TGTGCCAGCAGTTTATTATTGGGACAGGGCTTTGTGGGAAGCAATCAGCCCCAGCATTTT
CDR3 protein: CASSLLLGQGFVGSNQPQHF
V gene: TRBV28
clone size: -
J gene: TRBJ1-5
D gene: TRBD1

CDR3 DNA: TGTGCCAGCAAGGTACAGGGGGCTGACGGCTACACCTTC
CDR3 protein: CASKVQGADGYTF
V gene: TRBV7-8
clone size: -
J gene: TRBJ1-2
D gene: TRBD1

CDR3 DNA: TGTGCCAGTAGTATAAACGGAGGGAGAGGGCTGCCAACCGGGGAGCTGTTTTTT
CDR3 protein: CASSINGGRGLPTGELFF
V gene: TRBV19
clone size: -
J gene: TRBJ2-2
D gene: -

CDR3 DNA: TGTGCCAGCAGCGCCTCAGGGGACTACACAGATACGCAGTATTTT
CDR3 protein: CASSASGDYTDTQYF
V gene: TRBV9
clone size: -
J gene: TRBJ2-3
D gene: -

CDR3 DNA: TGTGCCAGCAGTTACAGCGGGGATCACACTGAAGCTTTCTTT
CDR3 protein: CASSYSGDHTEAFF
V gene: TRBV28
clone size: -
J gene: TRBJ1-1
D gene: -

CDR3 DNA: TGTGCCAGCCTTCCCGCGAGCACAGATACGCAGTATTTT
CDR3 protein: CASLPASTDTQYF
V gene: TRBV28
clone size: once
J gene: TRBJ2-3
D gene: -

CDR3 DNA: TGTGCCCTCCACGAGGGGGTTACTGAAGCTTTCTTT
CDR3 protein: CALHEGVTEAFF
V gene: TRBV5-8
clone size: once
J gene: TRBJ1-1
D gene: -

CDR3 DNA: TGTGCCAGCAGCCAAGCTGCCGGGACTAGCGGCAGCCGGATTCGGAGCGAGCAGTACTTC
CDR3 protein: CASSQAAGTSGSRIRSEQYF
V gene: TRBV4-2
clone size: -
J gene: TRBJ2-7
D gene: TRBD2

CDR3 DNA: TGTGCCAGCAGCCCAGCCGCTAGGCGGGATACCGGGGAGCTGTTTTTT
CDR3 protein: CASSPAARRDTGELFF
V gene: TRBV7-8
clone size: -
J gene: TRBJ2-2
D gene: -

CDR3 DNA: TGTGCCAGTCGTGCAGTTAAATATAATTCACCCCTCCACTTT
CDR3 protein: CASRAVKYNSPLHF
V gene: TRBV19
clone size: -
J gene: TRBJ1-6
D gene: -

CDR3 DNA: TGTGCCAGCAGTTTGGTAGGGGGCACCGGGGAGCTGTTTTTT
CDR3 protein: CASSLVGGTGELFF
V gene: TRBV27
clone size: -
J gene: TRBJ2-2
D gene: -

CDR3 DNA: TGTGCCACCAGTTTATCGCAGGGGGAAGCTGGCTACACCTTC
CDR3 protein: CATSLSQGEAGYTF
V gene: TRBV24-1
clone size: -
J gene: TRBJ1-2
D gene: TRBD1

CDR3 DNA: TGTGCCAGCAGGGACAGAACTAGCACAGATACGCAGTATTTT
CDR3 protein: CASRDRTSTDTQYF
V gene: TRBV6-5
clone size: -
J gene: TRBJ2-3
D gene: -

CDR3 DNA: TGTGCCAGCAGCTCGGCGGAACCCTATCAGCCCCAGCATTTT
CDR3 protein: CASSSAEPYQPQHF
V gene: TRBV28
clone size: -
J gene: TRBJ1-5
D gene: -

CDR3 DNA: TGCGCCAGCAGTGCCAAACAGGGGGCGAACACTGAAGCTTTCTTT
CDR3 protein: CASSAKQGANTEAFF
V gene: TRBV10-1
clone size: -
J gene: TRBJ1-1
D gene: TRBD1

CDR3 DNA: TGTGCCTGGAGCCGGACGGGGGGGGGCACAGATACGCAGTATTTT
CDR3 protein: CAWSRTGGGTDTQYF
V gene: TRBV30
clone size: once
J gene: TRBJ2-3
D gene: TRBD2

CDR3 DNA: TGTGCCAGCAGCCAGACAGGGTTCCAAGAGACCCAGTACTTC
CDR3 protein: CASSQTGFQETQYF
V gene: TRBV5-4
clone size: -
J gene: TRBJ2-5
D gene: TRBD1

CDR3 DNA: TGTGCCAGCAGCGGTACCAGCGGGAGTGGTACCGGGGAGCTGTTTTTT
CDR3 protein: CASSGTSGSGTGELFF
V gene: TRBV9
clone size: -
J gene: TRBJ2-2
D gene: TRBD2

CDR3 DNA: TGTGCCAGCAGGGGGGGACAGGCCCCCTACGAGCAGTACTTC
CDR3 protein: CASRGGQAPYEQYF
V gene: TRBV28
clone size: -
J gene: TRBJ2-7
D gene: TRBD1

CDR3 DNA: TGTGCCACCAGCCCTCGGACAGGGCGGGCCACTGAAGCTTTCTTT
CDR3 protein: CATSPRTGRATEAFF
V gene: TRBV15
clone size: -
J gene: TRBJ1-1
D gene: TRBD1

CDR3 DNA: TGTGCCAGTAGTATACAAACAACTAATGAAAAACTGTTTTTT
CDR3 protein: CASSIQTTNEKLFF
V gene: TRBV19
clone size: -
J gene: TRBJ1-4
D gene: -

CDR3 DNA: TGTGCCAGCAGCCAAGATGTCACAGGGGCGATCATCACAGATACGCAGTATTTT
CDR3 protein: CASSQDVTGAIITDTQYF
V gene: TRBV4-2
clone size: -
J gene: TRBJ2-3
D gene: TRBD1

CDR3 DNA: TGTGCCAGCGGCAGAGGGAGCTCCTATAATTCACCCCTCCACTTT
CDR3 protein: CASGRGSSYNSPLHF
V gene: TRBV27
clone size: -
J gene: TRBJ1-6
D gene: -

CDR3 DNA: TGTGCCAGCAGCCAGGGGCTAGCAGAGACCCAGTACTTC
CDR3 protein: CASSQGLAETQYF
V gene: TRBV13
clone size: -
J gene: TRBJ2-5
D gene: -